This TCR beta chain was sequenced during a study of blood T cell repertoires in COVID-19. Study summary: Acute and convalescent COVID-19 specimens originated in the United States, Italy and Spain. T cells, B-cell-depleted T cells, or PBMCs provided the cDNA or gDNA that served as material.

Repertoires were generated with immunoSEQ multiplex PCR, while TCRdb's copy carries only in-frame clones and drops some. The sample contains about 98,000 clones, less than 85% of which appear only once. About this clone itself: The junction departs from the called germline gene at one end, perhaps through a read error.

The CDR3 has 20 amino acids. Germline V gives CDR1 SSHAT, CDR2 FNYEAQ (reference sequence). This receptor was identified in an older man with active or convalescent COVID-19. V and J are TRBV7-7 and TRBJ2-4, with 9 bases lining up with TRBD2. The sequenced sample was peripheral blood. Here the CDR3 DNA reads TGTGCTAGCAGCACAAGCCTAGCGGGGAGGTCACCCCGGGCCAAAAACATTCAGTACTTC. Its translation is CASSTSLAGRSPRAKNIQYF.